The 21 T cell receptor beta chains below come from one sample, sequenced in a study of blood T cell repertoires in COVID-19. TCRdb's copy holds only in-frame clones and misses some; the assay was immunoSEQ multiplex PCR. The sample records about 200,000 clones, roughly nine tenths being singletons. What was sequenced was PBMCs or T cells enriched from blood (not recorded which). The source is a woman aged 18-29 years who had recovered from COVID-19.

The rearrangement joins TRBV10-3 to TRBJ1-2; D is undetermined. The V gene lost 6 bases and the J gene lost 4 bases, with 12 bases spanning the gap. The CDR3 sequence is 13 residues long. The germline CDR1 and CDR2 sequences are ENHRY and SYGVKD. The CDR3 region has the DNA TGTGCCATCAGGAACCCGCTTAGCTATGGCTACACCTTC. Translating gives CAIRNPLSYGYTF.

The V and J genes are TRBV2 and TRBJ2-7; D perhaps matches TRBD1 (6 bases). The CDR3 consists of 13 residues. Trimming stripped 6 bases from V and 2 bases from J, with 11 bases between. Germline V CDR1 and CDR2: SNHLY, FYNNEI. The CDR3 loop reads CASRATGTYEQYF. CDR3 coding DNA: TGTGCCAGCAGAGCGACAGGAACCTACGAGCAGTACTTC.

The chain has TRBV5-1 and TRBJ2-7; a possible D gene is TRBD2 (5 bases). Trimming removed 4 bases from V and 2 bases from J, with 10 bases in between. The CDR3 is 13 amino acids. Germline CDR1 and CDR2: SGHRS and YFSETQ. CDR3 residues: CASSAGRPYEQYF. The CDR3, as DNA: TGCGCCAGCAGCGCGGGTAGGCCCTACGAGCAGTACTTC.

V is TRBV19 and J is TRBJ1-1; TRBD1 might be the D (5 bases). V was pared by 4 bases and J by 2 bases, with 14 bases between. The CDR3 totals 15 residues. Germline CDR1 reads LNHDA; CDR2 reads SQIVND (reference sequence). In DNA form, the CDR3 reads TGTGCCAGTAGTAATCCCGGGACTTTTAACACTGAAGCTTTCTTT. Translating it yields CASSNPGTFNTEAFF.

This clone appeared once. The chain couples TRBV6-5 to TRBJ1-2; D is unresolved. The CDR3 contains 15 residues. In germline, CDR1 is MNHEY, CDR2 SVGAGI. V dropped 0 bases and J dropped 8 bases, with 16 bases sitting between them. Here the CDR3 DNA reads TGTGCCAGCAGTTACTCAGGAGAGAGGACTAGGGGCTACACCTTC. Its protein is CASSYSGERTRGYTF.

This clone was seen once. The J gene is TRBJ1-4, the V gene TRBV27; 10 nucleotides agree with TRBD1. The length of the CDR3 is 15 residues. The V segment lost 5 bases and the J segment 3 bases; nucleotides outside the gene matches: 3. Germline CDR1 reads MNHEY; CDR2 reads SMNVEV (reference sequence). DNA of the CDR3: TGTGCCAGCAGTCGACAGGGGGCATCTAATGAAAAACTGTTTTTT. Amino acid sequence: CASSRQGASNEKLFF.

The CDR3 protein is CASSLVRLAVSGANVLTF. The CDR3 region has the DNA TGTGCCAGCAGCTTAGTTCGACTAGCGGTCTCTGGGGCCAACGTCCTGACTTTC. The rearrangement links TRBV7-8 to TRBJ2-6; the match to TRBD2 covers 9 bases. Germline CDR1 SGHVS, CDR2 FQNEAQ. This CDR3 region has 18 residues. V gave up 1 base and J gave up 0 bases; unmatched junction bases: 4.

V and J are TRBV5-1 and TRBJ1-1, with 7 positions matching TRBD1. Unmatched junction bases numbered 2, after V lost 0 bases and J lost 0 bases. CDR1 SGHRS and CDR2 YFSETQ come from the germline V gene. The CDR3 length is 15 residues. CDR3 nucleotides: TGCGCCAGCAGCTTGGAGGGGGCCTTGAACACTGAAGCTTTCTTT. Residues: CASSLEGALNTEAFF.

This chain uses TRBV12-5 with TRBJ1-6, with 8 nucleotides matching TRBD1. The CDR3 is 15 residues long. J gave up 8 bases and V 6 bases, and 9 bases lay outside the gene matches. Germline values: CDR1 LGHNT, CDR2 FRNRAP. CDR3 protein: CASGRSGTGHSPLHF. The CDR3 DNA reads as TGTGCTAGTGGGAGGTCCGGGACAGGACATTCACCCCTCCACTTT.

The chain employs TRBV2 and TRBJ2-5; the match to TRBD2 covers 7 bases. Losses at the gene ends were 5 bases for V and 3 bases for J; bases not matched to a gene: 9. Germline CDR1 and CDR2: SNHLY and FYNNEI. The CDR3 covers 15 residues. CDR3 bases: TGTGCCAGCAGTTATACCGGGACTATCGAAGAGACCCAGTACTTC. Protein: CASSYTGTIEETQYF.

Here the CDR3 DNA reads TGTGCCAGCAGTGAATGGGGCGATAATTCACCCCTCCACTTT. Its translation: CASSEWGDNSPLHF. The chain joins TRBV2 to TRBJ1-6; D is perhaps TRBD1 (5 bases). This CDR3 comprises 14 residues. Trimming shortened V by 2 bases and J by 5 bases, and 7 bases separated the two germline ends. Germline V lookup: CDR1 SNHLY, CDR2 FYNNEI. Filled out from reference TRBV2 and TRBJ1-6, the complete variable domain reads EPEVTQTPSHQVTQMGQEVILRCVPISNHLYFYWYRQILGQKVEFLVSFYNNEISEKSEIFDDQFSVERPDGSNFTLKIRSTKLEDSAMYFCASSEWGDNSPLHFGNGTRLTVT.

V usage is TRBV4-2 and J usage is TRBJ1-5; D may be TRBD1 (6 bases). Germline V gene lookup returns CDR1 LGHNA and CDR2 YNFKEQ. This CDR3 comprises 15 residues. Between the trimmed V and J ends, which lost 1 base and 6 bases, there was a span of 13 bases. CDR3 region: CASSQAHRESQPQHF. CDR3 DNA sequence: TGTGCCAGCAGCCAAGCTCACAGGGAAAGTCAGCCCCAGCATTTT.

The V call is TRBV4-1, the J call TRBJ1-5, with D possibly TRBD1 on 6 matching bases. The CDR3 covers 17 residues. Trimming took off 2 bases at V and 7 bases at J, with 21 bases between the two ends. Germline V gene lookup returns CDR1 MGHRA and CDR2 YSYEKL. The CDR3 region is CASSQRGAGGAGQPQHF. The CDR3 DNA is TGCGCCAGCAGCCAACGGGGGGCGGGGGGCGCAGGGCAGCCCCAGCATTTT.

The V call is TRBV4-1, the J call TRBJ2-5, with D possibly matching TRBD2 (6 bases). Germline loops: CDR1 MGHRA, CDR2 YSYEKL. The CDR3 loop spans 18 amino acids. V lost 1 base and J 2 bases, leaving 20 bases between the germline ends. The CDR3 region is CASSQVRMGGGDQETQYF. The CDR3 coding sequence is TGCGCCAGCAGCCAAGTTAGAATGGGTGGCGGGGATCAAGAGACCCAGTACTTC.

The chain joins TRBV7-9 to TRBJ1-4; TRBD1 matches at 9 bases. CDR3 length: 14 amino acids. Germline values: CDR1 SEHNR, CDR2 FQNEAQ (reference sequence). Trimming removed 6 bases from V and 5 bases from J; junction bases left unmatched: 4. The CDR3 spells CASSGQGQNEKLFF. The CDR3 DNA follows: TGTGCCAGCAGTGGACAGGGGCAAAATGAAAAACTGTTTTTT.

This rearrangement joins TRBV11-2 to TRBJ1-1; D possibly corresponds to TRBD1 (5 bases). CDR1 is SGHAT and CDR2 is FQNNGV in the germline V gene. This CDR3 spans 17 amino acids. Trimming left V 5 bases short and J 4 bases short, with 23 bases between. The DNA of the CDR3 is TGTGCCAGCAGCCTTAGAAGAGGTCCAGGAAGGGGCACTGAAGCTTTCTTT. This translates into CASSLRRGPGRGTEAFF.

The chain recombines TRBV12-5 with TRBJ1-6; weak D call: TRBD1 (6 bases). Germline assignment: CDR1 LGHNT and CDR2 FRNRAP. The CDR3 is made up of 16 amino acids. Trimming removed 6 bases from V and 6 bases from J, with 18 bases in between. CDR3 amino acids: CASGQTQGFGNSPLHF. The CDR3 DNA reads as TGTGCTAGTGGCCAAACACAGGGTTTCGGTAATTCACCCCTCCACTTT.

The chain links TRBV6-5 to TRBJ2-2; maybe TRBD1 (5 bases). The CDR3 length is 13 residues. Germline V CDR1 and CDR2: MNHEY, SVGAGI. Trimming removed 7 bases at V and 5 bases at J, with 11 bases between. The CDR3 DNA follows: TGTGCCAGCACCAGGGAAGGAACCGGGGAGCTGTTTTTT. This encodes CASTREGTGELFF.

The chain employs TRBV7-9 and TRBJ2-2; the D is unclear. V lost 1 base to trimming and J lost 7 bases, with 7 bases between them. The CDR3 consists of 13 residues. CDR1 and CDR2 (germline): SEHNR, FQNEAQ (reference sequence). This CDR3 reads CASSLGQNGELFF. CDR3 bases: TGTGCCAGCAGCTTAGGGCAGAACGGGGAGCTGTTTTTT.

This chain links TRBV29-1 with TRBJ2-1; 8 nucleotides align to TRBD2. This CDR3 is built from 15 residues. In germline, CDR1 is SQVTM, CDR2 ANQGSEA. Trimming cost V 7 bases and J 10 bases; bases outside gene matches: 18. CDR3 bases: TGCAGCGCGCAACCCGGGACTAGTCGAACGGGGGAGCAGTTCTTC. Residues: CSAQPGTSRTGEQFF.

The chain has TRBV28 and TRBJ2-2; 7 positions agree with TRBD1. Germline V gives CDR1 MDHEN, CDR2 SYDVKM. This CDR3 is built from 17 residues. The J segment lost 4 bases and the V segment lost 3 bases, leaving 11 bases of the junction unmatched. The CDR3 sequence is CASSLGYRGRGTGELFF. CDR3 in DNA: TGTGCCAGCAGTTTGGGGTACAGGGGCCGCGGCACCGGGGAGCTGTTTTTT. Combining the CDR3 with reference TRBV28 and TRBJ2-2 gives the whole variable domain DVKVTQSSRYLVKRTGEKVFLECVQDMDHENMFWYRQDPGLGLRLIYFSYDVKMKEKGDIPEGYSVSREKKERFSLILESASTNQTSMYLCASSLGYRGRGTGELFFGEGSRLTVL.